This T cell receptor (beta chain) stems from a study of blood T cell repertoires in COVID-19. Study-level background: There were acute and convalescent COVID-19 samples, and they came from the United States, Italy and Spain.

The CDR3 contains 13 residues. The germline gives CDR1 GTSNPN, CDR2 SVGIG (reference sequence). V was pared by 4 bases and J by 5 bases, with 14 bases between. Sequencing was performed with immunoSEQ multiplex PCR; in TCRdb, only in-frame clones are kept and a portion is missing. The repertoire holds almost 400,000 clones, 70% to 90% seen once, with about 0.89% in the top ten. V and J are TRBV30 and TRBJ1-1; D remains unclear. What was sequenced was PBMCs or T cells enriched from blood (not recorded which). This sequence was found in a woman aged 30 to 39 with acute COVID-19. CDR3 protein: CAWNRPGGTEAFF. The CDR3 nucleotides are TGTGCCTGGAACCGACCAGGCGGGACTGAAGCTTTCTTT.